This entry lists 15 T cell receptor beta chains sequenced from one sample in a study of shared clonotypes between healthy human individuals. Generated by immunoSEQ multiplex PCR, the TCRdb table keeps only in-frame clones and is missing some. The sample has roughly 490,000 clones, about 82% seen once. Material for sequencing was PBMCs. The source is a woman in her thirties or forties in good health. Some clones in this sample may be carry-over from other donors' samples.

Worth noting for this clone: This may come from a read error, since a much larger clone is one base off. The V and J genes are TRBV30 and TRBJ2-5; TRBD2 aligns across 8 bases. Germline CDR1 reads GTSNPN; CDR2 reads SVGIG (reference sequence). The CDR3 has 15 residues. The CDR3, as DNA: TGTGCCTGGAGTAAAGCGGGAGTGTTACAAGAGACCCAGCACTTC. This translates into CAWSKAGVLQETQHF.

This clone was counted once. The chain is built from TRBV28 and TRBJ2-1; 7 bases fit TRBD1. The CDR3 loop spans 15 amino acids. The trim removed 6 bases at V and 6 bases at J, leaving 11 bases unmatched. Germline values: CDR1 MDHEN, CDR2 SYDVKM. In DNA, the CDR3 is TGTGCCAGCAGACCGACAGGGAACTCTTTCAATGAGCAGTTCTTC. It translates to CASRPTGNSFNEQFF.

The V call is TRBV6-5, the J call TRBJ2-3; unclear D gene. The V gene lost 11 bases and the J gene lost 6 bases, with 18 bases spanning the gap. CDR1 is MNHEY, CDR2 SVGAGI, per germline. This CDR3 contains 13 residues. CDR3 protein: CAASLGSEDTQYF. Here the CDR3 DNA reads TGTGCCGCCAGCCTAGGAAGCGAGGATACGCAGTATTTT.

V and J are TRBV19 and TRBJ2-2, with D tentatively TRBD2 (6 bases). The V gene lost 1 base and the J gene lost 6 bases, with 6 bases spanning the gap. The CDR3 is 13 amino acids. CDR1 LNHDA and CDR2 SQIVND come from the germline V gene (reference sequence). CDR3 coding DNA: TGTGCCAGTAGTATAGGGGGGGCCGGGGAGCTGTTTTTT. This translates into CASSIGGAGELFF.

The chain has TRBV6-6 and TRBJ2-5; D remains ambiguous. The V end was cut by 2 bases, the J end by 5 bases, with 3 bases between. The CDR3 consists of 11 residues. The V gene's germline CDR1 is MNHNY and CDR2 SVGAGI (reference sequence). In DNA form, the CDR3 reads TGTGCCAGCAGTTACGGGGAGACCCAGTACTTC. It encodes CASSYGETQYF.

The chain combines TRBV18 with TRBJ1-2; no clear D gene. The CDR3 runs 14 residues. The germline gives CDR1 KGHSH, CDR2 LQKENI. V lost 0 bases, J lost 1 base, and 6 bases lay in between. The CDR3 protein is CASSPPSINYGYTF. In DNA form, the CDR3 reads TGTGCCAGCTCACCACCCAGCATTAACTATGGCTACACCTTC.

The genes are TRBV5-5 and TRBJ1-4, with no clear D. Germline values: CDR1 SGHKS, CDR2 YYEKEE (reference sequence). Deletions cut 5 bases from V and 3 bases from J, with 5 bases between. This CDR3 has 12 amino acids. CDR3 sequence reads: CASSLANEKLFF. Here the CDR3 DNA reads TGTGCCAGCAGTCTGGCTAATGAAAAACTGTTTTTT.

In regard to this clone: Given a far larger clone just one base away, this is likely a sequencing read error. This chain links TRBV29-1 with TRBJ2-7, with 7 bases that match TRBD1. CDR1 is SQVTM and CDR2 is ANQGSEA in the germline V gene. This CDR3 spans 14 amino acids. CDR3: CSALRGTALDEQCF. The CDR3 DNA is TGCAGCGCCCTGAGGGGGACAGCCTTGGACGAGCAGTGCTTC.

CDR3 in DNA: TGTGCCAGCAGTTTACCTGGGCTCACCGGGGAGCTGTTTTTT. It translates to CASSLPGLTGELFF. The rearrangement joins TRBV28 to TRBJ2-2, with D hard to call. V lost 2 bases and J 4 bases, leaving 8 bases between the germline ends. Per the germline V gene, CDR1 is MDHEN and CDR2 is SYDVKM. CDR3 length: 14 residues.

This chain links TRBV5-1 with TRBJ1-1; 7 bases agree with TRBD1. Per germline, CDR1 SGHRS and CDR2 YFSETQ. CDR3 length: 14 amino acids. The trim removed 4 bases at V and 2 bases at J, leaving 5 bases unmatched. The CDR3 loop reads CASSETGVNTEAFF. The CDR3 nucleotides are TGCGCCAGCAGCGAAACAGGGGTCAACACTGAAGCTTTCTTT.

V usage is TRBV14 and J usage is TRBJ2-7; 12 bases align to TRBD1. The V gene end was trimmed by 1 base and the J gene end by 3 bases; junction bases not matched to a gene: 7. Germline CDR1 reads SGHDN; CDR2 reads FVKESK. The CDR3 sequence is 17 residues long. Written as DNA, the CDR3 is TGTGCCAGCAGCCAAGCCGTAGGGACAGGGGGCAGCTACGAGCAGTACTTC. This codes for CASSQAVGTGGSYEQYF.

This clone was detected a few times. This sequence joins TRBV7-2 and TRBJ2-7; TRBD1 is a possible D gene (6 bases). Germline lookup yields CDR1 SGHTA and CDR2 FQGNSA. The CDR3 sequence is 12 residues long. V was pared by 5 bases and J by 4 bases, with 9 bases between. The CDR3 DNA reads TGTGCCAGCAGCCAGACAGGTTACGAGCAGTACTTC. Protein: CASSQTGYEQYF.

The V gene is TRBV10-3, the J gene TRBJ2-5; maybe TRBD2 (5 bases). The ends were cut back, 3 bases at V and 9 bases at J, with 11 bases in the middle. Germline V CDR1 and CDR2: ENHRY, SYGVKD. This CDR3 has 12 amino acids. CDR3 loop: CAISDSEGAQYF. CDR3 nucleotides: TGTGCCATCAGTGATAGCGAGGGAGCCCAGTACTTC.

The chain combines TRBV6-6 with TRBJ2-2; D is uncertain. The V gene's germline CDR1 is MNHNY and CDR2 SVGAGI (reference sequence). This CDR3 region has 16 residues. Trimming removed 5 bases from V and 0 bases from J, with 13 bases in between. The CDR3 is CASSPPETPNTGELFF. DNA for the CDR3: TGTGCCAGCAGTCCACCTGAAACCCCGAACACCGGGGAGCTGTTTTTT.

In its sample, this clone was seen many times. V usage is TRBV27 and J usage is TRBJ2-1, with a possible D match to TRBD2 (5 bases). The CDR3 consists of 14 residues. The V gene lost 3 bases and the J gene lost 7 bases, with 13 bases spanning the gap. CDR1 is MNHEY and CDR2 is SMNVEV in the germline V gene (reference sequence). The CDR3 DNA is TGTGCCAGCAGTTTGCTAGCCCTAGGGAATGAGCAGTTCTTC. Translating gives CASSLLALGNEQFF.